This T cell receptor beta chain was found in a study of cytomegalovirus exposure and HLA in healthy donors. In the PCR, 60 Vbeta and 13 Jbeta primers were used. Data came from immunoSEQ multiplex PCR; TCRdb stores just in-frame clones and leaves some out. The repertoire consists of approximately 77,000 clones, with 72% occurring once and the leading ten covering 4.9%. The CDR3 is made up of 16 amino acids. Looked up from germline, CDR1 is MNHNY and CDR2 is SVGAGI (reference sequence). The ends were cut back, 6 bases at V and 4 bases at J, with 19 bases in the middle. The rearrangement joins TRBV6-6 to TRBJ2-1; possible D gene TRBD1, 6 bases. Sample: PBMCs. The clonotype originates from a man in his sixties in good health and CMV-seropositive. This chain's CDR3 is CASRDPAGTLYNEQFF. In DNA, the CDR3 is TGTGCCAGCAGGGACCCCGCCGGGACACTGTACAATGAGCAGTTCTTC.